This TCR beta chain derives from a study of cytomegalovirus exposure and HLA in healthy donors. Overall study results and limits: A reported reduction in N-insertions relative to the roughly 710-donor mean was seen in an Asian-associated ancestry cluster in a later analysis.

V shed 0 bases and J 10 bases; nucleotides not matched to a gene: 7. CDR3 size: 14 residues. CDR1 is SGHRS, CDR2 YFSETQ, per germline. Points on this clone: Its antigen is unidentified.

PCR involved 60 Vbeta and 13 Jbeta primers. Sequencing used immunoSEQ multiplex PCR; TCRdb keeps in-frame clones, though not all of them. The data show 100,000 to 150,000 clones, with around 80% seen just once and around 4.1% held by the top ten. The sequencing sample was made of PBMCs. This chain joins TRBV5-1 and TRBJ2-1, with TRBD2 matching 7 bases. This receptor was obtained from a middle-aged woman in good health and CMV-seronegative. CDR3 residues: CASSLGGGSNEQFF. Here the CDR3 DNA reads TGCGCCAGCAGCTTGGGAGGCGGGAGTAACGAGCAGTTCTTC.